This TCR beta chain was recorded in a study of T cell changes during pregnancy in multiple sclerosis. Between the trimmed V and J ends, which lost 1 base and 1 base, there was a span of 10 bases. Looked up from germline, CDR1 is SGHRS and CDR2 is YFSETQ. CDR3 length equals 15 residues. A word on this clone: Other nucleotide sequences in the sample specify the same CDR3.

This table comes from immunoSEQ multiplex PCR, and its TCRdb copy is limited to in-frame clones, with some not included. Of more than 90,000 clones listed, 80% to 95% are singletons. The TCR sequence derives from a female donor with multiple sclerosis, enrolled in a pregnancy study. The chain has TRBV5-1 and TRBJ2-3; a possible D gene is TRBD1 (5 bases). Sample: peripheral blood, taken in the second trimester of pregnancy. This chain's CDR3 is CASSLRGMGTDTQYF. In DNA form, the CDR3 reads TGCGCCAGCAGCTTGAGGGGTATGGGCACAGATACGCAGTATTTT.